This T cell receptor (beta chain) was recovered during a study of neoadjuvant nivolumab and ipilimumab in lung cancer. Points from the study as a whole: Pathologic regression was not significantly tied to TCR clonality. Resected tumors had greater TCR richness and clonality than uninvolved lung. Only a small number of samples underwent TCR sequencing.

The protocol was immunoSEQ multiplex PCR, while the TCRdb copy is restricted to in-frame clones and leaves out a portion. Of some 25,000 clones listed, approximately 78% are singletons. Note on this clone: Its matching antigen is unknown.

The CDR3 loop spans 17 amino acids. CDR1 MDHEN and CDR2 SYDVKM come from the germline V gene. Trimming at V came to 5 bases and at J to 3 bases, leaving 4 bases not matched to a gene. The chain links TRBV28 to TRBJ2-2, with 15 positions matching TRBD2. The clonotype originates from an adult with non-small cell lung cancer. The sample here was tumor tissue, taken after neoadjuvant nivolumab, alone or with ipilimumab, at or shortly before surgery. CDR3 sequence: CASSPRTSGRDTGELFF. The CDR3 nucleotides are TGTGCCAGCAGTCCGAGGACTAGCGGGAGGGACACCGGGGAGCTGTTTTTT.